These 10 T cell receptor beta chains were sequenced from one sample in a study of OX40 agonist ivuxolimab in advanced cancers. Some clones are missing from TCRdb's copy, which holds only in-frame ones; the method was immunoSEQ multiplex PCR. Of fewer than 30,000 clones in the sample, approximately 84% were seen once. The sample was CD4+ or CD8+ T cells sorted from blood, taken in a trial of the OX40 agonist ivuxolimab. These receptors came from an adult with an advanced solid tumor such as melanoma, head and neck, liver or kidney cancer.

The V gene is TRBV5-5, the J gene TRBJ1-1, with no clear D. Germline-derived CDR1 and CDR2 are SGHKS and YYEKEE (reference sequence). V lost 4 bases, J lost 1 base, and 11 bases lay in between. The CDR3 length is 14 residues. The CDR3 is CASSRLESNTEAFF. CDR3 DNA sequence: TGTGCCAGCAGCAGGCTTGAATCGAACACTGAAGCTTTCTTT.

This chain connects TRBV19 to TRBJ1-2; TRBD1 is a possible D gene (6 bases). CDR1 is LNHDA and CDR2 is SQIVND in the germline V gene (reference sequence). CDR3 size: 15 residues. Between the trimmed V and J ends, which lost 3 bases and 4 bases, there was a span of 15 bases. CDR3 nucleotides: TGTGCCAGTAGTATCGGACAGCTACGGGGCTATGGCTACACCTTC. Its protein is CASSIGQLRGYGYTF. Supplemented by reference TRBV19 and TRBJ1-2, the full variable domain reads DGGITQSPKYLFRKEGQNVTLSCEQNLNHDAMYWYRQDPGQGLRLIYYSQIVNDFQKGDIAEGYSVSREKKESFPLTVTSAQKNPTAFYLCASSIGQLRGYGYTFGSGTRLTVV.

This sequence joins TRBV27 and TRBJ1-5; TRBD1 is a possible D gene (6 bases). This CDR3 comprises 15 residues. V was clipped by 5 bases and J by 5 bases, with 16 bases between them. Germline V gene lookup returns CDR1 MNHEY and CDR2 SMNVEV (reference sequence). The CDR3 reads CASSPYTGSHQPQHF. The DNA for the CDR3 is TGTGCCAGCAGTCCCTACACAGGGTCCCATCAGCCCCAGCATTTT.

V and J are TRBV19 and TRBJ1-1; D may be TRBD1 (6 bases). Germline V gene data show CDR1 as LNHDA and CDR2 as SQIVND (reference sequence). V dropped 10 bases and J dropped 0 bases, with 18 bases sitting between them. This CDR3 has 15 amino acids. CDR3 amino acids: CATSEGGGMNTEAFF. For the CDR3, the DNA is TGTGCCACTTCTGAGGGGGGGGGTATGAACACTGAAGCTTTCTTT.

This clone was seen only once. The rearrangement links TRBV5-6 to TRBJ2-3, with 7 bases identical to TRBD1. Germline V gene data show CDR1 as SGHDT and CDR2 as YYEEEE. V lost 5 bases and J lost 2; bases outside the gene matches: 8. The length of the CDR3 is 15 residues. This CDR3 is CASRSGTELTDTQYF. The CDR3 DNA sequence: TGTGCCAGCAGGTCCGGGACAGAACTCACAGATACGCAGTATTTT.

V usage is TRBV10-3 and J usage is TRBJ2-7, with a possible D match to TRBD1 (5 bases). The CDR3 has 13 residues. With 2 bases removed from V and 2 bases from J, the gap between germline ends came to 7 bases. Germline CDR1 reads ENHRY; CDR2 reads SYGVKD. As DNA, the CDR3 is TGTGCCATCAGTGAGGGGGCTACCTACGAGCAGTACTTC. Residues: CAISEGATYEQYF.

This clone was detected once. The chain couples TRBV2 to TRBJ2-5; D could derive from TRBD1 or TRBD2 (5 bases each). The V gene lost 5 bases and the J gene lost 2 bases, with 27 bases spanning the gap. This CDR3 comprises 19 residues. From germline, CDR1 is SNHLY and CDR2 FYNNEI. Here the CDR3 DNA reads TGTGCCAGCAGTCCCCAGGGTAAGGCGGACTTTGGCCAACAAGAGACCCAGTACTTC. It yields the protein CASSPQGKADFGQQETQYF.

The chain couples TRBV6-5 to TRBJ1-2; D gene ambiguous. Germline assignment: CDR1 MNHEY and CDR2 SVGAGI. The V end lost 2 bases, the J end lost 1 base, and 8 bases lay between the germline ends. The CDR3 runs to 14 residues. The CDR3 protein is CASSYEGGNYGYTF. CDR3 sequence (DNA): TGTGCCAGCAGTTACGAGGGAGGTAACTATGGCTACACCTTC.

This clone was seen only once. V is TRBV7-9 and J is TRBJ2-5; a possible D gene is TRBD1 (6 bases). The J call may be wrong; the DNA end is better matched by TRBJ2-7. Germline assignment: CDR1 SEHNR and CDR2 FQNEAQ (reference sequence). The CDR3 contains 13 residues. CDR3 nucleotide sequence: TGTGCCACCTCGGACAGCCTCCTTCCCGAGCAGTACTTC. Translating gives CATSDSLLPEQYF.

The rearrangement uses TRBV19 and TRBJ2-3; 9 bases map to TRBD2. V dropped 2 bases and J dropped 2; count of bases not matched to a gene: 5. CDR1 and CDR2 (germline): LNHDA, SQIVND (reference sequence). The CDR3 extends over 16 amino acids. In nucleotides, the CDR3 is TGTGCCAGTAGTATACGGAGCGGGGGGTTCACAGATACGCAGTATTTT. Protein sequence: CASSIRSGGFTDTQYF.